A single sample gave rise to the 18 T cell receptor beta chains below, sequenced in a study of blood T cells in healthy people across ages. With a J-beta primer mix and a sample-barcoded 5' primer, a second PCR ran about 7 to 12 cycles. From the 5' RACE reads, TCRdb called clonotypes with MiXCR, one entry per CDR3 protein. Among hundreds of thousands of distinct CDR3 sequences listed, 49% were seen once. Source material: blood. These receptors were obtained from a woman aged 55 to 70 in good health.

The rearrangement joins TRBV9 to TRBJ1-2; D remains ambiguous. Deletions cut 1 base from V and 0 bases from J, with 10 bases between. Germline-derived CDR1 and CDR2 are SGDLS and YYNGEE. The length of the CDR3 is 15 residues. The CDR3 is CASSVSTSTNYGYTF. CDR3 DNA: TGTGCCAGCAGCGTAAGCACTTCAACTAACTATGGCTACACCTTC.

The chain joins TRBV7-2 to TRBJ2-5; 7 nucleotides align to TRBD1. The germline V gene encodes CDR1 SGHTA and CDR2 FQGNSA. This CDR3 contains 14 residues. The V segment lost 4 bases and the J segment 0 bases; nucleotides outside the gene matches: 2. The CDR3 here is CASSSDRYQETQYF. DNA of the CDR3: TGTGCCAGCAGCTCGGACAGGTACCAAGAGACCCAGTACTTC.

CDR3: CATSAGGRLNEQFF. The CDR3 DNA is TGTGCCACCAGCGCTGGAGGGCGACTCAATGAGCAGTTCTTC. The chain employs TRBV24-1 and TRBJ2-1, with D possibly matching TRBD2 (6 bases). V dropped 7 bases and J dropped 6 bases, with 15 bases sitting between them. This CDR3 is built from 14 residues. Germline lookup yields CDR1 KGHDR and CDR2 SFDVKD.

The chain links TRBV20-1 to TRBJ2-1; 7 positions match TRBD1. The CDR3 is 14 residues long. Germline lookup yields CDR1 DFQATT and CDR2 SNEGSKA (reference sequence). With 8 bases clipped from V and 4 bases from J, the junction kept 11 bases outside the gene matches. CDR3 DNA: TGCAGTAATTCCCGACAGGGATTTTACAATGAGCAGTTCTTC. Translated, it gives CSNSRQGFYNEQFF.

The gene calls are TRBV20-1 and TRBJ2-7; either TRBD1 or TRBD2 may fit D (5 bases each). This CDR3 region has 15 residues. Trimming pared 8 bases from V and 2 bases from J, leaving 22 bases between. CDR1 and CDR2 (germline): DFQATT, SNEGSKA (reference sequence). The CDR3 nucleotides read TGCAGTTTTCGGGGCCAGGGCCGACAGCCCTACGAGCAGTACTTC. This gives the protein CSFRGQGRQPYEQYF.

This chain links TRBV9 with TRBJ2-3; TRBD2 might be the D (5 bases). The CDR3 totals 16 residues. Per germline, CDR1 SGDLS and CDR2 YYNGEE. V was pared by 0 bases and J by 0 bases, with 11 bases between. Here the CDR3 reads CASSVGAESSTDTQYF. The CDR3 DNA follows: TGTGCCAGCAGCGTAGGAGCGGAGTCCAGCACAGATACGCAGTATTTT.

The sample holds a few counts of this clonotype. The rearrangement links TRBV11-2 to TRBJ2-5; 7 positions agree with TRBD2. The J call may be faulty, since TRBJ2-7 better matches the DNA end. Germline values: CDR1 SGHAT, CDR2 FQNNGV. The CDR3 runs 13 residues. The CDR3 region is CASSLDSGGEQYF. For the CDR3, the DNA is TGTGCCAGCAGCTTAGATTCGGGGGGCGAGCAGTACTTC.

CDR3 region: CASASGDFTTDTQYF. CDR3 coding DNA: TGCGCCAGCGCCTCCGGGGATTTCACCACAGATACGCAGTATTTT. The chain is built from TRBV5-1 and TRBJ2-3; a possible D gene is TRBD2 (5 bases). The CDR3 has 15 residues. The V end was cut by 7 bases, the J end by 2 bases, with 17 bases between. The germline V gene has CDR1 SGHRS and CDR2 YFSETQ.

This chain connects TRBV10-3 to TRBJ1-4; 7 positions agree with TRBD1. The CDR3 runs to 15 residues. V lost 1 base to trimming and J lost 7 bases; unmatched junction nucleotides: 6. Germline loops: CDR1 ENHRY, CDR2 SYGVKD. This chain's CDR3 is CAISEFRGSSEKLFF. The CDR3 bases are TGTGCCATCAGTGAGTTCAGGGGGTCTAGTGAAAAACTGTTTTTT.

V and J are TRBV7-2 and TRBJ2-3, with TRBD2 as a possible D gene (5 bases). Germline V gene data show CDR1 as SGHTA and CDR2 as FQGNSA. V gave up 2 bases and J gave up 5 bases, with 14 bases separating them. This CDR3 is 15 amino acids long. CDR3 sequence: CASSLRGRAEDTQYF. The CDR3 bases are TGTGCCAGCAGCTTAAGAGGGAGAGCGGAAGATACGCAGTATTTT.

This clonotype was detected only a few times. The chain couples TRBV7-2 to TRBJ2-5; TRBD1 aligns across 7 bases. V was pared by 0 bases and J by 3 bases, with 4 bases of the junction left unmatched. CDR3 length: 15 residues. Germline loops: CDR1 SGHTA, CDR2 FQGNSA. As DNA, the CDR3 is TGTGCCAGCAGCTTAGCGGGGACAGCTGAAGAGACCCAGTACTTC. This codes for CASSLAGTAEETQYF.

The chain couples TRBV19 to TRBJ2-1; 7 nucleotides agree with TRBD2. V was pared by 0 bases and J by 1 base, with 3 bases of the junction left unmatched. This CDR3 comprises 16 residues. In germline, CDR1 is LNHDA, CDR2 SQIVND (reference sequence). The CDR3 reads CASSIDPSGSYNEQFF. The CDR3 nucleotides are TGTGCCAGTAGTATAGATCCTAGCGGTTCCTACAATGAGCAGTTCTTC.

This clonotype was seen only a few times. The chain uses TRBV20-1 and TRBJ2-1; 11 bases fit TRBD2. In germline, CDR1 is DFQATT, CDR2 SNEGSKA (reference sequence). The CDR3 extends over 15 amino acids. V was clipped by 5 bases and J by 3 bases; unmatched bases: 6. The CDR3 DNA follows: TGCAGTGCTGGGAAACTAGCGGGGGTCTACAATGAGCAGTTCTTC. Encoded protein: CSAGKLAGVYNEQFF.

The V call is TRBV29-1, the J call TRBJ2-5, with D possibly matching TRBD1 (6 bases). The CDR3 has 14 amino acids. Germline-derived CDR1 and CDR2 are SQVTM and ANQGSEA. The V and J ends lost 4 bases and 4 bases respectively, with 16 bases between them. CDR3 nucleotides: TGCAGCGTTGTTGCCAGGGGTGGTCGAGAGACCCAGTACTTC. Residues: CSVVARGGRETQYF.

To note about this clonotype: One end of the junction fails to match germline, which may point to a read error. V is TRBV28 and J is TRBJ1-6; 7 bases agree with TRBD1. Germline assignment: CDR1 MDHEN and CDR2 SYDVKM. The CDR3 sequence is 15 residues long. CDR3 bases: TGTGCCAGCAGTATCCCCAGGGGGAATAATTCACCCCCCCACTTT. It translates to CASSIPRGNNSPPHF. The whole variable domain, remainder taken from reference TRBV28 and TRBJ1-6, is DVKVTQSSRYLVKRTGEKVFLECVQDMDHENMFWYRQDPGLGLRLIYFSYDVKMKEKGDIPEGYSVSREKKERFSLILESASTNQTSMYLCASSIPRGNNSPPHFGNGTRLTVT.

The sample holds a few counts of this clonotype. The chain uses TRBV7-6 and TRBJ2-1; D gene uncertain. V lost 3 bases and J 4 bases, leaving 19 bases between the germline ends. CDR1 SGHVS and CDR2 FNYEAQ come from the germline V gene. The CDR3 sequence is 17 residues long. CDR3: CASSLGPWDKGYNEQFF. The CDR3 DNA follows: TGTGCCAGCAGCTTGGGCCCCTGGGATAAGGGATACAATGAGCAGTTCTTC.

This clonotype has just one count. The rearrangement links TRBV7-3 to TRBJ1-1; D may be TRBD1 (5 bases). The CDR3 totals 15 residues. The V gene lost 5 bases and the J gene lost 3 bases, with 16 bases spanning the gap. Germline assignment: CDR1 SGHTA and CDR2 FQGTGA. The CDR3 spells CASSPAGRDHTEAFF. Here the CDR3 DNA reads TGTGCCAGCAGCCCTGCTGGCAGGGACCACACTGAAGCTTTCTTT.

This clonotype has only a few counts. The chain employs TRBV10-3 and TRBJ1-2; D unresolved. The CDR3 consists of 15 residues. Germline V gives CDR1 ENHRY, CDR2 SYGVKD. V lost 2 bases and J lost 4, with 14 bases in between. DNA for the CDR3: TGTGCCATCAGTGAGCTTAAAGGGCCGAGCTATGGCTACACCTTC. As protein: CAISELKGPSYGYTF.